This passage covers 12 T cell receptor beta chains from one sample sequenced in a study of regulatory T cells in long-lasting Graves disease. Arm-PCR of CDR3 regions and iRepertoire HTBI primers were the basis on which TCR beta libraries were built. TCRdb reanalysed the multiplex PCR reads using MiXCR and keeps one entry per CDR3 protein. The sample yields around 420,000 distinct CDR3 sequences, around a sixth seen once. Sample time point: newly diagnosed GD, antithyroid drugs for less than 3 months. Generation of the TCR library employed RNA extracted from PBMCs. Sequenced here: peripheral blood mononuclear cells (PBMCs), sampled at new diagnosis, from a patient treated with antithyroid drugs. The receptors stem from a female donor with Graves disease.

The sample holds many counts of this clonotype. The chain has TRBV3-1 and TRBJ2-3, with D perhaps assigned TRBD1 or TRBD2 (6 bases each). CDR3 size: 17 residues. Germline V lookup: CDR1 LGHDT, CDR2 YNNKEL (reference sequence). Trimming cost V 1 base and J 0 bases, with 14 bases left between them. Here the CDR3 DNA reads TGTGCCAGCAGCCAAGGATTAGGGGGGCTGAGCACAGATACGCAGTATTTT. This codes for CASSQGLGGLSTDTQYF.

This chain uses TRBV19 with TRBJ2-1; the D is unclear. The CDR3 is made up of 16 amino acids. The V and J ends lost 4 bases and 9 bases respectively, with 22 bases between them. Germline assignment: CDR1 LNHDA and CDR2 SQIVND (reference sequence). In DNA form, the CDR3 reads TGTGCCAGTAGTACCCCTTCCCAGGATACGATCAGTGAGCAGTTCTTC. It is translated as CASSTPSQDTISEQFF. The full variable domain, with the rest looked up from reference TRBV19 and TRBJ2-1, is DGGITQSPKYLFRKEGQNVTLSCEQNLNHDAMYWYRQDPGQGLRLIYYSQIVNDFQKGDIAEGYSVSREKKESFPLTVTSAQKNPTAFYLCASSTPSQDTISEQFFGPGTRLTVL.

This clonotype was observed many times. This chain connects TRBV11-2 to TRBJ2-5; D may be TRBD2 (6 bases). V dropped 6 bases and J dropped 4 bases, with 12 bases sitting between them. Germline V CDR1 and CDR2: SGHAT, FQNNGV. This CDR3 has 13 residues. The CDR3 spells CASRTRGGETQYF. DNA for the CDR3: TGTGCCAGCAGAACTAGGGGAGGAGAGACCCAGTACTTC.

Ten or more counts support this clonotype. This sequence joins TRBV3-1 and TRBJ2-3; a possible D gene is TRBD2 (6 bases). The germline V and J ends were trimmed by 5 bases and 0 bases, with 9 bases remaining between them. The germline CDR1 and CDR2 sequences are LGHDT and YNNKEL (reference sequence). The CDR3 consists of 14 residues. The CDR3 nucleotides read TGTGCCAGCAGCTTTGGGACTAGCACAGATACGCAGTATTTT. The encoded protein is CASSFGTSTDTQYF.

The chain carries TRBV28 and TRBJ1-2; TRBD1 agrees at 10 bases. The ends lost 6 bases at V and 5 bases at J; junction bases unmatched: 3. This CDR3 is 13 amino acids long. Germline V gene sequence: CDR1 MDHEN, CDR2 SYDVKM. This chain's CDR3 is CASRRQGAYGYTF. Here the CDR3 DNA reads TGTGCCAGCAGAAGACAGGGGGCTTATGGCTACACCTTC.

In this sample, this clonotype turned up many times. This chain joins TRBV28 and TRBJ2-1; no definite D call. Germline V CDR1 and CDR2: MDHEN, SYDVKM. The CDR3 covers 11 residues. The ends were cut back, 6 bases at V and 12 bases at J, with 12 bases in the middle. The chain's CDR3 is CASRSIMGQFF. CDR3 coding DNA: TGTGCCAGCAGATCGATCATGGGGCAGTTCTTC. The full variable domain, with the rest looked up from reference TRBV28 and TRBJ2-1, is DVKVTQSSRYLVKRTGEKVFLECVQDMDHENMFWYRQDPGLGLRLIYFSYDVKMKEKGDIPEGYSVSREKKERFSLILESASTNQTSMYLCASRSIMGQFFGPGTRLTVL.

This clonotype was seen many times. The chain couples TRBV7-6 to TRBJ2-5; 9 nucleotides agree with TRBD2. Per the germline V gene, CDR1 is SGHVS and CDR2 is FNYEAQ. The CDR3 has 18 amino acids. The V segment lost 5 bases and the J segment 5 bases; nucleotides outside the gene matches: 18. CDR3 loop: CASSPGSSGEPEGETQYF. CDR3 in DNA: TGTGCCAGCAGCCCCGGTTCTAGCGGGGAACCAGAGGGGGAGACCCAGTACTTC.

Ten or more counts support this clonotype. The V and J genes are TRBV7-2 and TRBJ1-2; 9 positions agree with TRBD1. The CDR3 consists of 14 residues. With V trimmed by 5 bases and J by 11 bases, 12 bases remained unmatched. The germline V gene has CDR1 SGHTA and CDR2 FQGNSA. The CDR3 spells CASSPTGQGLRYTF. The CDR3 DNA is TGTGCCAGCAGCCCGACGGGACAGGGTTTACGGTACACCTTC.

In its sample, this clonotype was seen many times. This chain connects TRBV5-1 to TRBJ2-7; 10 bases match TRBD2. Germline V gives CDR1 SGHRS, CDR2 YFSETQ. V dropped 7 bases and J dropped 6; count of bases not matched to a gene: 16. The CDR3 extends over 16 amino acids. The CDR3 sequence is CASSLLAGTATGEQYF. Here the CDR3 DNA reads TGCGCCAGCTCGTTACTAGCGGGGACGGCGACAGGCGAGCAGTACTTC.

This clonotype showed up many times. The chain combines TRBV19 with TRBJ2-6, with D possibly matching TRBD1 (6 bases). The CDR3 is 16 residues long. V lost 8 bases and J 4 bases, leaving 18 bases between the germline ends. The germline V gene has CDR1 LNHDA and CDR2 SQIVND (reference sequence). CDR3 residues: CASHGTTPDGANVLTF. The CDR3 region has the DNA TGTGCCAGTCACGGGACAACACCGGACGGGGCCAACGTCCTGACTTTC.

This clonotype appeared many times. The chain combines TRBV19 with TRBJ1-1; D not resolved. This CDR3 region has 13 residues. Germline V gene lookup returns CDR1 LNHDA and CDR2 SQIVND (reference sequence). V lost 3 bases and J lost 1, with 6 bases in between. The CDR3 bases are TGTGCCAGTAGTATGGTCAGGAACACTGAAGCTTTCTTT. Protein product: CASSMVRNTEAFF. The full variable domain, completed using reference TRBV19 and TRBJ1-1, is DGGITQSPKYLFRKEGQNVTLSCEQNLNHDAMYWYRQDPGQGLRLIYYSQIVNDFQKGDIAEGYSVSREKKESFPLTVTSAQKNPTAFYLCASSMVRNTEAFFGQGTRLTVV.

This clonotype was counted at least ten times. The genes are TRBV7-9 and TRBJ2-2, with unresolved D. Trimming left V 4 bases short and J 5 bases short, with 11 bases between. Germline V gene lookup returns CDR1 SEHNR and CDR2 FQNEAQ (reference sequence). This CDR3 is built from 14 residues. CDR3 in amino acids: CASSSYTRTGELFF. The CDR3 DNA reads TGTGCCAGCAGCTCCTATACTCGGACCGGGGAGCTGTTTTTT.